The next 24 T cell receptor beta chains were all read from a single sample in a study of a mutant IDH1 vaccine in newly diagnosed glioma. No cognate antigen is known for these TCRs. Time point specified: week 11, during vaccination. Vaccinated patients received 300 ug of mutant IDH1 20-mer peptide per dose, with topical imiquimod. Generated by immunoSEQ multiplex PCR, the TCRdb table keeps only in-frame clones and is missing some. Of about 110,000 clones in the sample, approximately 87% are singletons; the top ten hold around 0.6%. The sample consisted of PBMCs, taken from a glioma patient whose treatment included an IDH1 peptide vaccine. These receptors were taken from a woman aged 50 to 60 with glioma.

Details on this clone: The sample carries other DNA sequences with the same CDR3. This chain joins TRBV7-8 and TRBJ2-1; TRBD2 is a possible D gene (5 bases). The CDR3 is 13 amino acids. The V gene lost 4 bases and the J gene lost 6 bases, with 10 bases spanning the gap. Germline CDR1 is SGHVS and CDR2 is FQNEAQ. The chain's CDR3 is CASSSERGNEQFF. CDR3 nucleotides: TGTGCCAGCAGCTCTGAACGGGGCAATGAGCAGTTCTTC.

In this sample, this clone turned up once. The CDR3 is CASSLAVYNEQFF. The DNA of the CDR3 is TGCGCCAGCAGCTTGGCAGTTTACAATGAGCAGTTCTTC. The rearrangement uses TRBV5-1 and TRBJ2-1; D gene ambiguous. The CDR3 has 13 residues. Germline values: CDR1 SGHRS, CDR2 YFSETQ. V was clipped by 0 bases and J by 4 bases, with 5 bases between them.

The V and J genes are TRBV27 and TRBJ2-4, with D perhaps matching TRBD2 (7 bases). Germline CDR1 MNHEY, CDR2 SMNVEV (reference sequence). This CDR3 is built from 15 residues. The V gene lost 6 bases and the J gene lost 1 base, with 13 bases spanning the gap. CDR3 amino acids: CASSQGGAAKNIQYF. As DNA, the CDR3 is TGTGCCAGCAGCCAAGGGGGGGCGGCCAAAAACATTCAGTACTTC.

The table lists this clone with a count of one. The chain has TRBV11-2 and TRBJ1-1; D is uncertain. Germline V CDR1 and CDR2: SGHAT, FQNNGV. The CDR3 runs 12 residues. V lost 6 bases to trimming and J lost 9 bases, with 14 bases between them. The CDR3 loop reads CASRDPAAQAFF. The CDR3 bases are TGTGCCAGCAGGGACCCGGCCGCACAAGCTTTCTTT.

The J gene is TRBJ2-5, the V gene TRBV4-1, with 15 bases lining up with TRBD2. CDR1 and CDR2 (germline): MGHRA, YSYEKL. The J segment lost 5 bases and the V segment lost 4 bases, leaving 5 bases of the junction unmatched. This CDR3 region has 16 residues. Here the CDR3 reads CASSLGLAGGGETQYF. The CDR3 coding sequence is TGCGCCAGCAGCCTGGGACTAGCGGGAGGTGGGGAGACCCAGTACTTC.

The chain recombines TRBV7-6 with TRBJ1-2, with D unresolved. This CDR3 is built from 15 residues. Trimming pared 2 bases from V and 0 bases from J, leaving 10 bases between. CDR1 is SGHVS and CDR2 is FNYEAQ in the germline V gene. Here the CDR3 DNA reads TGTGCCAGCAGCTTATCCCCAGCGTCTAACTATGGCTACACCTTC. Translated, it gives CASSLSPASNYGYTF.

CDR3 region: CASSFVQGGAYEQYF. In DNA, the CDR3 is TGTGCCAGCAGTTTCGTTCAGGGGGGGGCTTACGAGCAGTACTTC. The chain has TRBV5-4 and TRBJ2-7, with D perhaps given as TRBD1 or TRBD2 (7 bases each). The V and J ends lost 5 bases and 4 bases respectively, with 19 bases between them. CDR1 SGHNT and CDR2 YYREEE come from the germline V gene (reference sequence). The CDR3 loop spans 15 amino acids.

The chain has TRBV7-6 and TRBJ2-7, with no clear D. CDR3 size: 14 residues. Trimming pared 6 bases from V and 6 bases from J, leaving 18 bases between. Germline assignment: CDR1 SGHVS and CDR2 FNYEAQ. Here the CDR3 DNA reads TGTGCCAGCAGTATCCGGGCTTCGGGTTCCGAGCAGTACTTC. This gives the protein CASSIRASGSEQYF.

This chain connects TRBV4-1 to TRBJ1-1, with 8 bases aligning to TRBD1. V lost 4 bases and J lost 4; bases outside the gene matches: 8. Per germline, CDR1 MGHRA and CDR2 YSYEKL. The CDR3 is 15 amino acids. DNA of the CDR3: TGCGCCAGCAGCCTACTGGACAGGGTTGGCACTGAAGCTTTCTTT. Its translation: CASSLLDRVGTEAFF.

The J gene is TRBJ2-5, the V gene TRBV6-5, with D perhaps matching TRBD2 (5 bases). Germline assignment: CDR1 MNHEY and CDR2 SVGAGI. The CDR3 sequence is 13 residues long. V dropped 5 bases and J dropped 3 bases, with 10 bases sitting between them. The CDR3 DNA sequence: TGTGCCAGCAGTCCCCCGGGAAAAGAGACCCAGTACTTC. It encodes CASSPPGKETQYF.

V and J are TRBV27 and TRBJ1-5; no clear D gene. There are 17 residues in the CDR3. V was clipped by 6 bases and J by 5 bases, with 23 bases between them. The V gene's germline CDR1 is MNHEY and CDR2 SMNVEV (reference sequence). In DNA, the CDR3 is TGTGCCAGCAGCCCCGGACGTCCCTTAGTTAATTATCAGCCCCAGCATTTT. Translated: CASSPGRPLVNYQPQHF.

The chain couples TRBV11-2 to TRBJ2-7; D could derive from TRBD1 or TRBD2 (5 bases each). Trimming stripped 5 bases from V and 3 bases from J, with 17 bases between. CDR1 and CDR2 from the germline V gene are SGHAT and FQNNGV. The CDR3 length is 15 residues. The DNA of the CDR3 is TGTGCCAGCAGCGCTCGGGAAGCAGGGCGCTACGAGCAGTACTTC. Its protein product is CASSAREAGRYEQYF.

This chain uses TRBV5-1 with TRBJ2-7; 8 bases line up with TRBD2. With 3 bases clipped from V and 3 bases from J, the junction kept 8 bases outside the gene matches. Per germline, CDR1 SGHRS and CDR2 YFSETQ. CDR3 size: 15 residues. This CDR3 reads CASSSGLAAVYEQYF. The DNA for the CDR3 is TGCGCCAGCAGCTCTGGACTAGCCGCTGTCTACGAGCAGTACTTC.

J is TRBJ2-4 and V is TRBV6-1, with 7 positions matching TRBD1. Germline trimming cut 5 bases from V and 1 base from J; bases unmatched to any gene: 2. The CDR3 extends over 14 amino acids. Germline lookup yields CDR1 MNHNS and CDR2 SASEGT. CDR3 residues: CASSWTGAKNIQYF. In DNA form, the CDR3 reads TGTGCCAGCAGTTGGACAGGCGCCAAAAACATTCAGTACTTC.

A few counts support this clone. This chain uses TRBV29-1 with TRBJ1-2; possible D gene TRBD1, 5 bases. Trimming took off 4 bases at V and 10 bases at J, with 7 bases between the two ends. The CDR3 is 9 residues long. Germline CDR1 reads SQVTM; CDR2 reads ANQGSEA. CDR3 sequence: CSVGGDYTF. CDR3 DNA sequence: TGCAGCGTTGGGGGGGACTACACCTTC.

The gene calls are TRBV5-4 and TRBJ2-2, with a tentative D call TRBD1 (8 bases). This CDR3 region has 16 residues. V gave up 4 bases and J gave up 1 base, with 14 bases separating them. From germline, CDR1 is SGHNT and CDR2 YYREEE (reference sequence). This CDR3 reads CASSLGGTGNTGELFF. The CDR3 nucleotides read TGTGCCAGCAGCCTCGGGGGGACAGGGAACACCGGGGAGCTGTTTTTT.

J is TRBJ1-1 and V is TRBV2; no reliable D call. V lost 5 bases and J lost 3, with 7 bases in between. Germline-derived CDR1 and CDR2 are SNHLY and FYNNEI. This CDR3 has 12 amino acids. CDR3 loop: CASSRWDTEAFF. CDR3 DNA sequence: TGTGCCAGCAGTCGGTGGGACACTGAAGCTTTCTTT.

This rearrangement joins TRBV30 to TRBJ2-7, with 9 bases matching TRBD1. Per germline, CDR1 GTSNPN and CDR2 SVGIG (reference sequence). Trimming at V came to 1 base and at J to 2 bases, leaving 3 bases not matched to a gene. The CDR3 extends over 14 amino acids. The CDR3 coding sequence is TGTGCCTGGAGTGGGGACAGGGTGGCCTACGAGCAGTACTTC. As protein: CAWSGDRVAYEQYF. The complete variable domain, with remaining parts taken from reference TRBV30 and TRBJ2-7, reads SQTIHQWPATLVQPVGSPLSLECTVEGTSNPNLYWYRQAAGRGLQLLFYSVGIGQISSEVPQNLSASRPQDRQFILSSKKLLLSDSGFYLCAWSGDRVAYEQYFGPGTRLTVT.

The chain employs TRBV27 and TRBJ1-5, with TRBD1 identical over 7 bases. The ends lost 5 bases at V and 6 bases at J; junction bases unmatched: 4. The CDR3 has 13 residues. Germline loops: CDR1 MNHEY, CDR2 SMNVEV (reference sequence). CDR3 sequence reads: CASSTGAGQPQHF. The DNA for the CDR3 is TGTGCCAGCAGTACAGGGGCCGGTCAGCCCCAGCATTTT.

This chain connects TRBV4-1 to TRBJ2-7, with D perhaps TRBD2 (6 bases). The germline gives CDR1 MGHRA, CDR2 YSYEKL. Trimming shortened V by 0 bases and J by 1 base, and 13 bases separated the two germline ends. The CDR3 totals 16 residues. This CDR3 is CASSQDKGLSSYEQYF. The CDR3 bases are TGCGCCAGCAGCCAAGATAAGGGACTTTCGTCCTACGAGCAGTACTTC.

The chain is built from TRBV5-1 and TRBJ2-5, with D perhaps TRBD1 (6 bases). The CDR3 runs to 15 residues. V was pared by 4 bases and J by 1 base, with 14 bases between. The germline CDR1 and CDR2 sequences are SGHRS and YFSETQ. In nucleotides, the CDR3 is TGCGCCAGCAGCACCCCAATGGGGGCCCAAGAGACCCAGTACTTC. It codes for CASSTPMGAQETQYF.

The chain recombines TRBV4-1 with TRBJ2-2; unclear D gene. V lost 1 base and J 0 bases, leaving 12 bases between the germline ends. Germline V gene data show CDR1 as MGHRA and CDR2 as YSYEKL. CDR3 length equals 17 residues. The CDR3 DNA is TGCGCCAGCAGCCAAGTTGTCGGAGTCGCGAACACCGGGGAGCTGTTTTTT. This sequence encodes CASSQVVGVANTGELFF.

The chain carries TRBV19 and TRBJ1-5; D is undetermined. The germline V and J ends were trimmed by 1 base and 4 bases, with 8 bases remaining between them. Germline V gene data show CDR1 as LNHDA and CDR2 as SQIVND (reference sequence). The length of the CDR3 is 14 residues. The CDR3 DNA is TGTGCCAGTAGTATAGGGAAAGGGAATCAGCCCCAGCATTTT. Amino acid sequence: CASSIGKGNQPQHF.

V gene TRBV7-9 combines with J gene TRBJ1-2, with D possibly TRBD1 on 5 matching bases. With 4 bases removed from V and 1 base from J, the gap between germline ends came to 10 bases. The CDR3 is 14 residues long. In germline, CDR1 is SEHNR, CDR2 FQNEAQ (reference sequence). CDR3 in amino acids: CASSSDRYNYGYTF. CDR3 nucleotide sequence: TGTGCCAGCAGCTCTGACAGATATAACTATGGCTACACCTTC.